The 7 T cell receptor beta chains below come from one sample, sequenced in a study of blood T cell repertoires in COVID-19. TCRdb keeps only in-frame clones here, not all; method: immunoSEQ multiplex PCR. This sample has about 310,000 clones; around 87% occur once, and the top ten carry around 0.93%. Sequenced: peripheral blood. The receptors here all came from a woman in her 40s with COVID-19, enrolled during active disease.

This clone has a handful of counts. This chain links TRBV7-8 with TRBJ2-7, with TRBD1 identical over 10 bases. Germline CDR1 is SGHVS and CDR2 is FQNEAQ. Germline trimming cut 1 base from V and 1 base from J; bases unmatched to any gene: 4. The CDR3 consists of 16 residues. The CDR3 sequence: CASSLDGDRGSYEQYF. CDR3 DNA sequence: TGTGCCAGCAGCTTAGACGGGGACAGGGGATCCTACGAGCAGTACTTC.

The V gene is TRBV9, the J gene TRBJ2-3; 8 bases are a match to TRBD2. Per the germline V gene, CDR1 is SGDLS and CDR2 is YYNGEE. The ends lost 0 bases at V and 1 base at J; junction bases unmatched: 7. There are 17 residues in the CDR3. The CDR3 protein is CASSVVPGRAGTDTQYF. In nucleotides, the CDR3 is TGTGCCAGCAGCGTAGTCCCCGGGAGGGCTGGCACAGATACGCAGTATTTT.

This sequence joins TRBV18 and TRBJ1-3; a weak D match, TRBD1 (5 bases). The CDR3 extends over 15 amino acids. CDR1 and CDR2 (germline): KGHSH, LQKENI. V gave up 2 bases and J gave up 0 bases, with 8 bases separating them. CDR3 protein: CASSPGGASGNTIYF. The CDR3 nucleotides are TGTGCCAGCTCACCAGGCGGGGCCTCTGGAAACACCATATATTTT.

The chain uses TRBV29-1 and TRBJ1-2, with 9 bases identical to TRBD1. In germline, CDR1 is SQVTM, CDR2 ANQGSEA. Losses at the gene ends were 6 bases for V and 4 bases for J; bases not matched to a gene: 9. There are 14 residues in the CDR3. The CDR3 loop reads CSVASDRGSYGYTF. As DNA, the CDR3 is TGCAGCGTCGCTTCGGACAGGGGCTCCTATGGCTACACCTTC.

The chain recombines TRBV3-1 (or the pseudogene TRBV3-2) with TRBJ1-1, with a possible D match to TRBD1 (5 bases). CDR1 and CDR2 from the germline V gene are LGHDT and YNNKEL (reference sequence). V was cut by 1 base and J by 3 bases, with 6 bases left in between. This CDR3 is built from 13 residues. The chain's CDR3 is CASSQAGYTEAFF. The CDR3, as DNA: TGTGCCAGCAGCCAAGCAGGGTACACTGAAGCTTTCTTT.

V gene TRBV19 combines with J gene TRBJ2-2, with TRBD1 matching over 7 bases. Germline lookup yields CDR1 LNHDA and CDR2 SQIVND (reference sequence). CDR3 length: 15 residues. Germline trimming cut 7 bases from V and 4 bases from J; bases unmatched to any gene: 9. CDR3 coding DNA: TGTGCCAGTATCTCAGACAGGGCTGGCACCGGGGAGCTGTTTTTT. It is translated as CASISDRAGTGELFF.

The chain carries TRBV7-2 and TRBJ1-4; D gene ambiguous. The CDR3 contains 12 residues. Germline lookup yields CDR1 SGHTA and CDR2 FQGNSA. The V gene lost 5 bases and the J gene lost 7 bases, with 8 bases spanning the gap. CDR3 loop: CASSRKREKLFF. In DNA, the CDR3 is TGTGCCAGCAGCCGTAAGCGTGAAAAACTGTTTTTT.